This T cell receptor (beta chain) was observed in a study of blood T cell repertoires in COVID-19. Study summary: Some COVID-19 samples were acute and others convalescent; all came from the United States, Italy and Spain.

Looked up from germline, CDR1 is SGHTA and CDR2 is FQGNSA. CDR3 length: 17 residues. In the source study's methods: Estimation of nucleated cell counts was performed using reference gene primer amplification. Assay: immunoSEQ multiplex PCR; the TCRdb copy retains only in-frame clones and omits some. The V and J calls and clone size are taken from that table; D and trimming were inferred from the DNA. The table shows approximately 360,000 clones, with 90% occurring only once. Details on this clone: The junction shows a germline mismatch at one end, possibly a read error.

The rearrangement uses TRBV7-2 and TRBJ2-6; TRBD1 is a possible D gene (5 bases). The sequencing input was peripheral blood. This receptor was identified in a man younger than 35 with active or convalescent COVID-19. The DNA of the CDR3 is TGTGCCAGCAGCTCCCAGGGTCTAACGTCTGGGGCCAACGTGCTGACTTTC. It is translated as CASSSQGLTSGANVLTF.